The T cell receptor (beta chain) described here comes from a study of T cell responses to AZD1222 COVID-19 vaccine. Germline V gives CDR1 SGDLS, CDR2 YYNGEE. The CDR3 is 15 residues long. V shed 4 bases and J shed 0 bases, with 11 bases lying between them. Comments on this clone: Antigen unknown.

The protocol was immunoSEQ multiplex PCR, while the TCRdb copy is restricted to in-frame clones and leaves out a portion. The sample yields around 270,000 clones, around 93% seen once. Regarding the study as a whole: A rise in Spike-specific TCR breadth and depth followed two AZD1222 doses. Baseline antibody screening turned up just a handful of seropositive AZD1222 recipients. Most donors were white British and more were female, and clonal diversity was possibly underestimated.

The chain joins TRBV9 to TRBJ2-1; weak D call: TRBD2 (6 bases). The specimen comprised peripheral blood, sampled 28 days after the second AZD1222 dose. The clonotype was recovered from an adult who received the AZD1222 COVID-19 vaccine. The CDR3 sequence is CASSRDSRSYNEQFF. The CDR3 nucleotides are TGTGCCAGCAGCAGGGACTCCCGCTCCTACAATGAGCAGTTCTTC.